The clone carrying this T cell receptor beta chain was seen more than once but under ten times. TCRdb analysed the 5' RACE reads with MiXCR anew, one entry per CDR3 protein. Altogether tens of thousands of distinct CDR3 sequences are present, about 2.7% being singletons, with the ten largest covering roughly 0.7%. This record belongs to a study of early T cells in non-severe SARS-CoV-2 infection. Overall study: Chains from this unsorted whole-blood bulk RNA could not be paired.

V lost 6 bases to trimming and J lost 3 bases, with 20 bases between them. Germline CDR1 and CDR2: SNHLY and FYNNEI. The CDR3 totals 17 residues. Sequenced input: whole blood. This clonotype was sampled from an adult who was a healthcare worker with PCR-confirmed SARS-CoV-2 infection or an uninfected control (not recorded which). The chain uses TRBV2 and TRBJ2-2; weak D call: TRBD1 (5 bases). The CDR3 protein is CASRKLGARVYTGELFF. As DNA, the CDR3 is TGTGCCAGCAGGAAGCTAGGGGCTCGAGTGTACACCGGGGAGCTGTTTTTT.